This TCR beta chain was retrieved from a study of low-dose radiotherapy and immunotherapy resistance in tumors. Study summary: Each fraction given to Cohort 2 every two weeks delivered 1 Gy, and the total reached 13 Gy over 26 weeks. While receiving nivolumab 240 mg every two weeks, patients also received ipilimumab 1 mg/kg every six weeks, both intravenously.

Primers used for first-strand cDNA, a TRAV- and TRBV-specific set, covered both alpha and beta chains. TCRs were amplified for approximately 21 PCR cycles with a constant-region primer and V-primer adapter. The authors amplified isolated mRNA by in vitro transcription. TCRdb processed the reads anew with MiXCR; each CDR3 protein has one entry. The table records tens of thousands of distinct CDR3 sequences, 15% to 20% of them present only once. The CDR3 has 15 amino acids. In germline, CDR1 is KGHSH, CDR2 LQKENI. The V end was cut by 3 bases, the J end by 4 bases, with 15 bases between. This clonotype was observed at least ten times. Regarding time point: before trial treatment.

The source of this sequence is a male donor with prostate cancer. J is TRBJ1-1 and V is TRBV18, with D maybe TRBD1 (5 bases). The input for sequencing was PBMCs, taken before treatment. CDR3 sequence (DNA): TGTGCCAGCTCACCCCCCGCCAGGGAGGGCACTGAAGCTTTCTTT. This encodes CASSPPAREGTEAFF.